This TCR beta chain stems from a study of shared clonotypes between healthy human individuals. Overall study results and limits: Despite large depth, rarefaction showed incomplete sorted-subset sequencing.

In the source study's methods: With immunoSEQ giving junction-only sequences and no quality scores, filtering differed. Assay: immunoSEQ multiplex PCR; the TCRdb copy retains only in-frame clones and omits some. V, J and clone size are taken as reported in that table, and D and trimming were inferred from the DNA itself. The sample contains 2 million to 3 million clones, 80% to 95% of which appear only once. To note about this clone: The antigen remains undetermined.

CDR1 is SGHTA and CDR2 is FQGNSA in the germline V gene. Trimming cost V 5 bases and J 8 bases; bases outside gene matches: 4. The CDR3 sequence is 13 residues long. Donors were healthy HIV-negative adults without recently reported acute infections or vaccinations. The clonotype originates from a man aged 18 to 29 in good health. Some clones in this sample may be carry-over from other donors' samples. This rearrangement joins TRBV7-2 to TRBJ1-5; TRBD1 matches 9 bases. Sequenced: naive CD4+ T cells from PBMCs. Subset denoted: CD45RA+ positively selected. For the CDR3, the DNA is TGTGCCAGCAGCCGGACAGGGGTAGAGCCCCAGCATTTT. Its translation is CASSRTGVEPQHF. Using reference TRBV7-2 and TRBJ1-5 for the parts outside the CDR3, the full variable domain is GAGVSQSPSNKVTEKGKDVELRCDPISGHTALYWYRQSLGQGLEFLIYFQGNSAPDKSGLPSDRFSAERTGGSVSTLTIQRTQQEDSAVYLCASSRTGVEPQHFGDGTRLSIL.